Below, one T cell receptor beta chain is given with its context. The antigen remains undetermined. Germline-derived CDR1 and CDR2 are LGHDT and YNNKEL (reference sequence). V was shortened by 8 bases and J by 3 bases, with 16 bases between the two germline ends. The CDR3 spans 15 residues. These data originate in a study of blood T cells in healthy people across ages. The authors ran a second PCR of about 6 to 11 cycles using a sample-barcoded 5' primer and a J-beta primer mix. Every cDNA was tagged by a template-switch adaptor with 12 random nucleotides. Via MiXCR, TCRdb re-called the 5' RACE reads, giving one row per CDR3 protein. The table lists 750,000 to 850,000 distinct CDR3 sequences, roughly 25% of them singletons. Study-wide findings and caveats: Both naive CD4+ cell counts and diversity were greater in long-lived donors than in aged donors.

The sample was also linked to a second study, of T cells of mothers and their children. Per that paper: Barcodes for each sample and 2-4 random nucleotides were added by the M1S primer used in the second PCR. The yield was over 8.5 million TCR beta CDR3 reads from each mother and approximately 3.1 million from each child.

The TCR was taken from a boy aged 5-17 years in good health. This chain connects TRBV3-1 to TRBJ2-2, with D maybe TRBD2 (5 bases). Material: blood. CDR3 bases: TGTGCCAGCGGTGGTGGGGAGACCTACACCGGGGAGCTGTTTTTT. It codes for CASGGGETYTGELFF.